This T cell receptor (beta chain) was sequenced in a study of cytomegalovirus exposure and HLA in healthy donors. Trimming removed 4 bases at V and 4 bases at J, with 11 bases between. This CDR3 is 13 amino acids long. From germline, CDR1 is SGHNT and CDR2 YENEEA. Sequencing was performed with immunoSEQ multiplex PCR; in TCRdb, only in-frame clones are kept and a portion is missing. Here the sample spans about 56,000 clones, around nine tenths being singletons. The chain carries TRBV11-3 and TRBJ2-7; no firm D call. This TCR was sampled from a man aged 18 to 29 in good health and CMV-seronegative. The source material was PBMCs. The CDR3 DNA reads TGTGCCAGCAGCTCCCGTAGAGAGTACGAGCAGTACTTC. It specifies CASSSRREYEQYF.